Sequencing of this T cell receptor (beta chain) was carried out in a study of blood T cell repertoires in COVID-19. This clone has just one count. Recovered status applied to Cohort 3 donors who had two consecutive negative PCRs. It also applied to those with clearance or with symptom resolution. The assay was immunoSEQ multiplex PCR, and TCRdb's table has in-frame clones only and misses some. This sample yields 200,000 to 300,000 clones, of which more than 75% are seen a single time; 2% to 2.5% belongs to the top ten. This CDR3 contains 14 residues. Trimming at V came to 6 bases and at J to 9 bases, leaving 9 bases not matched to a gene. The germline V gene has CDR1 SGHRS and CDR2 YFSETQ.

This receptor was taken from a woman in her forties or fifties who had recovered from COVID-19. The chain is built from TRBV5-1 and TRBJ2-1; 10 bases line up with TRBD2. Sequencing was done on a sample of PBMCs or T cells enriched from blood (not recorded which). The CDR3 here is CASKNGLAEIEQFF. The DNA of the CDR3 is TGCGCCAGCAAGAACGGACTAGCGGAGATTGAGCAGTTCTTC.